Sequencing of this TCR beta chain was carried out in a study of OX40 agonist ivuxolimab in advanced cancers. Whole-study context: Partial responses occurred in Three dose-escalation patients, one with hepatocellular carcinoma and two with cutaneous melanoma.

Profiled with immunoSEQ multiplex PCR; TCRdb holds only in-frame clones, not every one. Of about 100,000 clones in the sample, under 95% are singletons; the top ten hold roughly 0.56%. The CDR3 has 15 amino acids. Germline V gene sequence: CDR1 MDHEN, CDR2 SYDVKM. V gave up 2 bases and J gave up 8 bases, with 18 bases separating them. The receptor was derived from an adult with an advanced solid tumor such as melanoma, head and neck, liver or kidney cancer. The V gene is TRBV28, the J gene TRBJ1-2; D is perhaps TRBD1 (6 bases). The starting material was CD4+ or CD8+ T cells sorted from blood, obtained in a trial of the OX40 agonist ivuxolimab. DNA for the CDR3: TGTGCCAGCAGTTTAGGGGGCGTGAGTGGGAGCGGCTACACCTTC. Its protein is CASSLGGVSGSGYTF.